This T cell receptor beta chain was sequenced during a study of CD8 T cells in ankylosing spondylitis. Study findings and constraints: Earlier work had already found some motif variants in reactive arthritis synovial fluid and blood. Within ankylosing spondylitis blood, a TCR beta motif made up of seven to nine highly homologous variants appeared to be characteristic.

Quantitative 5'-RACE with molecular barcodes produced the TCR beta libraries. TCRdb called the 5' RACE reads again in MiXCR, with one record for every CDR3 protein. Here the sample spans a few hundred thousand distinct CDR3 sequences, 9.5% to 13% being singletons. This clonotype showed up just a few times. The antigen is not known. CDR3 length: 17 amino acids. The junction had 5 bases not matched to a gene; V was cut back by 1 base and J by 1 base. Germline values: CDR1 MDHEN, CDR2 SYDVKM. The sequence was obtained from a female donor with ankylosing spondylitis or in good health (not recorded which). This sequence joins TRBV28 and TRBJ2-2; TRBD2 matches 8 bases. Input material: blood, either unsorted or a sorted T cell fraction (not recorded which). The CDR3 DNA reads TGTGCCAGCAGTTTATTCCTGGCGGGAGGGAACACCGGGGAGCTGTTTTTT. It codes for CASSLFLAGGNTGELFF.